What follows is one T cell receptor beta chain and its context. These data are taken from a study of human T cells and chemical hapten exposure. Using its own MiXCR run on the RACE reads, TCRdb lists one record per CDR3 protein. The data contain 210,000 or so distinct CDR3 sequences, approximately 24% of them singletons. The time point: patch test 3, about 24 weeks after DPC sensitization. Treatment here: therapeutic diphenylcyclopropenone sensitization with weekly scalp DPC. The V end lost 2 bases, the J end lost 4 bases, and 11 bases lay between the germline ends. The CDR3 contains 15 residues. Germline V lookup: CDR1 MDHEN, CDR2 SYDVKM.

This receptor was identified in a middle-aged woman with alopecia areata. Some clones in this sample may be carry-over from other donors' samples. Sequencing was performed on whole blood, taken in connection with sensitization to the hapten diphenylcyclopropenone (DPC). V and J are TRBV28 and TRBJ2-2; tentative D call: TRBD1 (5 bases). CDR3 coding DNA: TGTGCCAGCAGTTTAGGGGCAGAACCCACCGGGGAGCTGTTTTTT. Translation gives CASSLGAEPTGELFF.